The text below deals with one T cell receptor beta chain. What it recognizes is unknown. This entry belongs to a study of cytomegalovirus exposure and HLA in healthy donors. Both 60 Vbeta primers and 13 Jbeta primers went into the PCR. In the authors' workflow: In a later analysis, 75 million to 95 million unique TCR beta chains included roughly 11 million shared by two or more donors. Sequenced by immunoSEQ multiplex PCR; TCRdb stores in-frame clones only, minus some. V and J calls and clone size are those listed in that table; D and trimming were worked out from the DNA. This sample has 75,000 to 100,000 clones, with 65% to 85% found just once. Study-level points and caveats: A list of around 160 TCR beta chains associated with cytomegalovirus was given. In a later analysis, TCR beta V- and J-gene trimming was associated with a missense DCLRE1C variant.

The specimen was PBMCs. The TCR was taken from a man aged 35-49 years in good health and CMV-seronegative.

The CDR3, as DNA: TGTGCCAGCACCGTGGGACAACGCACAGATACGCAGTATTTT. Its protein product is CASTVGQRTDTQYF. The chain joins TRBV28 to TRBJ2-3; maybe TRBD1 (6 bases). The CDR3 consists of 14 residues. V was shortened by 7 bases and J by 1 base, with 12 bases between the two germline ends. CDR1 and CDR2 from the germline V gene are MDHEN and SYDVKM.